This T cell receptor (beta chain) was captured by sequencing in a study of tissue T cells after allogeneic stem cell transplantation. Points from the study as a whole: Across patients, clones rarely overlapped, yet motif clusters were shared tissue-specifically. Which tissue TCRs were alloreactive or antigen-specific was not determined. Some clones might be persisting host cells. Anatomically similar tissues had similar TCR repertoires within each patient.

Worth noting for this clone: What it recognizes is unknown. Gene labels here are mouse ones. The read stops 1 residue short of the end of the CDR3; the missing end is completed from the germline J gene.

Sequenced by immunoSEQ multiplex PCR; TCRdb stores in-frame clones only, minus some. In the table there are about 48,000 clones, approximately 73% of which are singletons. In germline, CDR1 is NSQYPW, CDR2 LRSPGD (reference sequence). The CDR3 is made up of 16 amino acids. Trimming removed 0 bases from V and 0 bases from J, with 9 bases in between. V and J are TRBV1 and TRBJ1-5; perhaps TRBD1 as D (6 bases). The origin of this receptor is a pool of C57BL/6 mice in good health. The sequenced sample was sorted cells pooled from one or two spleens. The CDR3 region is CTCSADRRGNNQAPLF. The CDR3 bases that were read are TGCACCTGCAGTGCAGATCGCAGGGGTAACAACCAGGCTCCGCTT.